This TCR beta chain appears in the sequencing data of a study of cytomegalovirus exposure and HLA in healthy donors. Study results and caveats: Some V segments, including TRBV6-2 and TRBV6-3, were excluded as indistinguishable.

Both 60 Vbeta primers and 13 Jbeta primers went into the PCR. Clones were read by immunoSEQ multiplex PCR, and TCRdb kept only the in-frame ones, dropping some. Seen here are 150,000 to 200,000 clones, about three quarters observed once, and the top ten hold over 2%. In the case of this clone: Its cognate antigen is unknown.

CDR1 and CDR2 (germline): LGHNA, YSLEER. V dropped 0 bases and J dropped 4 bases, with 13 bases sitting between them. This CDR3 comprises 17 residues. This TCR was sampled from a woman in her 40s in good health and CMV-seropositive. The sample consisted of PBMCs. The V and J genes are TRBV4-3 and TRBJ1-6; unclear D gene. CDR3 DNA sequence: TGCGCCAGCAGCCAAGATGTACAGCCCTCTTATAATTCACCCCTCCACTTT. Amino acid sequence: CASSQDVQPSYNSPLHF.